This T cell receptor beta chain stems from a study of cytomegalovirus exposure and HLA in healthy donors. The PCR ran on 60 Vbeta and 13 Jbeta primers. Using immunoSEQ multiplex PCR, the repertoire was profiled, and TCRdb retains in-frame clones only, with some absent. The sample lists 110,000 to 150,000 clones, around 80% occurring once. Overall study results and limits: Reported performance of the classifier showed diagnosis of cytomegalovirus status with high specificity and sensitivity. Later work found most CMV-associated TCR beta chains apparently HLA-restricted.

Healthy bone marrow donors formed the donor group. The V end was cut by 1 base, the J end by 6 bases, with 9 bases between. From germline, CDR1 is SGHDN and CDR2 FVKESK. There are 13 residues in the CDR3. The table lists this clone with a few counts. The target antigen is unknown. The receptor was derived from a man between 25 and 39 years old in good health and CMV-seronegative. The V and J genes are TRBV14 and TRBJ1-2; D not certain. The source material was PBMCs. CDR3 nucleotides: TGTGCCAGCAGCCAAGGGTCGGGGAATGGCTACACCTTC. Protein: CASSQGSGNGYTF.